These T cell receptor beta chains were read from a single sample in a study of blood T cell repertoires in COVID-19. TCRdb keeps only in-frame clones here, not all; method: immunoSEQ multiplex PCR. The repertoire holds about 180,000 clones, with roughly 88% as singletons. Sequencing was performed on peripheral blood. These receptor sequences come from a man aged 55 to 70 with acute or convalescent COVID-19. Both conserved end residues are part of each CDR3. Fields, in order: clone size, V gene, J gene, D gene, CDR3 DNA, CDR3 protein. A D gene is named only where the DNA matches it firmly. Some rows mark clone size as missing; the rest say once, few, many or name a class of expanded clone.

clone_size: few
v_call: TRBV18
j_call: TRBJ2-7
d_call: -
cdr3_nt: TGTGCCAGCTCACCCGACCCGGGCTCCTACGAGCAGTACTTC
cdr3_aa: CASSPDPGSYEQYF

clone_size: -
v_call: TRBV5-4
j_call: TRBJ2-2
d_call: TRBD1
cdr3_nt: TGTGCCAGCAGCCCGGGACAGGGGGCGAACACCGGGGAGCTGTTTTTT
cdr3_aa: CASSPGQGANTGELFF

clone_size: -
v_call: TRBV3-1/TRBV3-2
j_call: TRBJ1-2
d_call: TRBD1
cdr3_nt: TGTGCCAGCAGCCAGGGAGGACAGGGGGGCGTTTGGTACACCTTC
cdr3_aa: CASSQGGQGGVWYTF

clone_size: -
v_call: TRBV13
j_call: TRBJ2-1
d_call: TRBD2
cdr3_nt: TGTGCCAGCAGCACCTTAGCGGGAGTCTACAATGAGCAGTTCTTC
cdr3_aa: CASSTLAGVYNEQFF

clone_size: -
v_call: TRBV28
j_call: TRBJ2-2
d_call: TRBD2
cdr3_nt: TGTGCCAGCCGAACCAGCGGGAGACGCGCCGGGGAGCTGTTTTTT
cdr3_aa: CASRTSGRRAGELFF

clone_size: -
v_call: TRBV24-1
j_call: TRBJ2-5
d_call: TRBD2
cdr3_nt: TGTGCCACCAGTGATTTTGTGGCGGGAGAGGAAGAGACCCAGTACTTC
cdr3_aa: CATSDFVAGEEETQYF

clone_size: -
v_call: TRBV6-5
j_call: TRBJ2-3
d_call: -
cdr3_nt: TGTGCCAGCAGAACCGGGACTAGCACAGATACGCAGTATTTT
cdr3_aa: CASRTGTSTDTQYF

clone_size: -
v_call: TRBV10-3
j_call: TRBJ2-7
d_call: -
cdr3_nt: TGTGCCATCAGTGAAGGGCAGGGGCACTCCTACGAGCAGTACTTC
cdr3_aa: CAISEGQGHSYEQYF

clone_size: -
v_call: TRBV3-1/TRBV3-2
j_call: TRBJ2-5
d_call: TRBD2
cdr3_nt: TGTGCCACCCTACAAGCGGGAGTCGAGACCCAGTACTTC
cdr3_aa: CATLQAGVETQYF

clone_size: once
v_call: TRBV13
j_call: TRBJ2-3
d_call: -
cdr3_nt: TGTGCCAGCAGCGGGGGGAGCGGCGTCCTTAGCACAGATACGCAGTATTTT
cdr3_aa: CASSGGSGVLSTDTQYF

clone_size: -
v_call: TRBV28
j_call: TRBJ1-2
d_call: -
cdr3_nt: TGTGCCAGCAGTTCCAGGCCCAATGGCTACACCTTC
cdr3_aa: CASSSRPNGYTF

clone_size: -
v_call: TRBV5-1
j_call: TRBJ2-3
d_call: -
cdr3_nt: TGCGCCAGCAGCTCACAGGGGGGGCCAGATACGCAGTATTTT
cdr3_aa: CASSSQGGPDTQYF

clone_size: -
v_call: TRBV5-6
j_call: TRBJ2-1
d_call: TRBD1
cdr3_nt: TGTGCCAGCAGCTGGCGACAGGGTAACAATGAGCAGTTCTTC
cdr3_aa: CASSWRQGNNEQFF

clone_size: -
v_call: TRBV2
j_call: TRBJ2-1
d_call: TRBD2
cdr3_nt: TGTGCCAGCAGTGCGGGACTAGCGGGAGGGTCGAATGAGCAGTTCTTC
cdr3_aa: CASSAGLAGGSNEQFF

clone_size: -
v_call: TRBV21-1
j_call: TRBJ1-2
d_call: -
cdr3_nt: TGTGCCAGCAGCAAAGCGCCTAAAGACAGGGGGGAAGATGACTATGGCTACACCTTC
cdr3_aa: CASSKAPKDRGEDDYGYTF

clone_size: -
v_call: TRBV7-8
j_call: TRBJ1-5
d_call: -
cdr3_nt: TGTGCCAGCAGCTTTTTGGACAGCCCAGAGGGGCAGCCCCAGCATTTT
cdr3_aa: CASSFLDSPEGQPQHF

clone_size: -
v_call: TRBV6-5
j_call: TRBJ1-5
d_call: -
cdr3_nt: TGTGCCAGCAGTTACTCGGGCACTAGCAATCAGCCCCAGCATTTT
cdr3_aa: CASSYSGTSNQPQHF

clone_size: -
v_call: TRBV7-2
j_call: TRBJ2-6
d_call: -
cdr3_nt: TGTGCCAGCAGATTTCCGGGCGGGGTCTCTGGGGCCAACGTCCTGACTTTC
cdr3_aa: CASRFPGGVSGANVLTF

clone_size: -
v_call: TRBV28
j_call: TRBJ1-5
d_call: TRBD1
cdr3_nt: TGTGCCAGCAGTTCTCGACAGGGAGGTAGCCCCAATCAGCCCCAGCATTTT
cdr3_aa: CASSSRQGGSPNQPQHF

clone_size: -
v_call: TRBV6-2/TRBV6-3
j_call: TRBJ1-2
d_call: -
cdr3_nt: TGTGCCAGCAGTTACGGGCAGATCTATGGCTACACCTTC
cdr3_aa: CASSYGQIYGYTF

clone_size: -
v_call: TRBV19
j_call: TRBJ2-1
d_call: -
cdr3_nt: TGTGCCAGTAGTCCCCGAGCAGCCCGAGGAAATGAGCAGTTCTTC
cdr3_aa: CASSPRAARGNEQFF

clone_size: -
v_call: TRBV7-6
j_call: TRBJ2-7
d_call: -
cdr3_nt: TGTGCCAGCAGCTCCGGACGGGATCACTACGGCTCTCGCCGGGTCCTCAACGAGCAGTACTTC
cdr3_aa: CASSSGRDHYGSRRVLNEQYF

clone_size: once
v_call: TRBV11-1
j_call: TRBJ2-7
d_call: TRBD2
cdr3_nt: TGTGCCAGCAGCTCCCAAGGGACTAGCGGAGCTTACGAGCAGTACTTC
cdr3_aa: CASSSQGTSGAYEQYF

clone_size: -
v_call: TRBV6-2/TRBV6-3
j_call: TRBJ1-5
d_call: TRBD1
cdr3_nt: TGTGCCAGCAGTCCCACCTTGACCCGACAGGGCCGGCAGCCCCAGCATTTT
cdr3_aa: CASSPTLTRQGRQPQHF

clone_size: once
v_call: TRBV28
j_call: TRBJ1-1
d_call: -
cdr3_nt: TGTGCCAGCAGTTTAGGGCAAAGGTCAGGGGCGATTGAAGCTTTCTTT
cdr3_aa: CASSLGQRSGAIEAFF

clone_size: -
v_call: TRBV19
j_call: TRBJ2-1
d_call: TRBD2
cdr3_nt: TGTGCCAGTAGTAAAACTAGCGGCGCCCCTCCTTACAATGAGCAGTTCTTC
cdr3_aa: CASSKTSGAPPYNEQFF

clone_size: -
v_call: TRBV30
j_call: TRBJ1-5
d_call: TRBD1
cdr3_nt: TGTGCCTGGAGTACGGGACAGGGGTATCAGCCCCAGCATTTT
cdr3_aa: CAWSTGQGYQPQHF

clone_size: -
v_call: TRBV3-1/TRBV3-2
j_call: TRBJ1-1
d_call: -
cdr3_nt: TGTGCCAGCAGCCAACTACGGGGTGTCACTGAAGCTTTCTTT
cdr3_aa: CASSQLRGVTEAFF

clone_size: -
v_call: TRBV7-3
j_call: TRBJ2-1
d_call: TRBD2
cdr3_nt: TGTGCCAGCAGCTTAAGGGAGCCTAGCGGGTATACCTACAATGAGCAGTTCTTC
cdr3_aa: CASSLREPSGYTYNEQFF

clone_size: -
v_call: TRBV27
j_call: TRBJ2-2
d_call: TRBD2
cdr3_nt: TGTGCCAGCAGTCCATCACTAGCGGGAGGGCGCGGCACCGGGGAGCTGTTTTTT
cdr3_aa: CASSPSLAGGRGTGELFF

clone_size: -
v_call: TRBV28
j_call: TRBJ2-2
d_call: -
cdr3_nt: TGTGCCAGCAGCACCCCGGAGCCCACCGGGGAGCTGTTTTTT
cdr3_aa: CASSTPEPTGELFF

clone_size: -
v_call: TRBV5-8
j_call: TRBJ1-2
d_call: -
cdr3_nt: TGTGCCAGCAGCTTCGGTAGCTATGGCTACACCTTC
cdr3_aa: CASSFGSYGYTF

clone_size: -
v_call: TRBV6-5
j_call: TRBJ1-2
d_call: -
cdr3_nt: TGTGCCAGCAGTTACTCAGGGGCTAAGAGTGGCTACACCTTC
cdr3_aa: CASSYSGAKSGYTF

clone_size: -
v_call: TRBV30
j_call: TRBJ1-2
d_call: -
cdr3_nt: TGTGCCTGGACCCCCCGAGGACAGAGCTATGGCTACACCTTC
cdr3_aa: CAWTPRGQSYGYTF

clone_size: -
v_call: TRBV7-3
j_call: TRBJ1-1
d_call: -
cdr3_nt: TGTGCCAGCAGCTTAAGGGCGGGGGCGAAGAACACTGAAGCTTTCTTT
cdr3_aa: CASSLRAGAKNTEAFF

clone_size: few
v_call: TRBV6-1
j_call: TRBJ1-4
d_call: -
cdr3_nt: TGTGCCAGCAGTGAAGGGGGGCGTGCAACTAATGAAAAACTGTTTTTT
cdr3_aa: CASSEGGRATNEKLFF

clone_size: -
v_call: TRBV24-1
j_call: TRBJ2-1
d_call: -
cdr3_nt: TGTGCCACCAGTCTCACGGGGGGCCATGAGCAGTTCTTC
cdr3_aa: CATSLTGGHEQFF

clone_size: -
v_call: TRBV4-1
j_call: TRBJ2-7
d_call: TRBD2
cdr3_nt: TGCGCCAGCAGCCAACCCGTCCGCGGGAGGGGGTACGAGCAGTACTTC
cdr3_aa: CASSQPVRGRGYEQYF

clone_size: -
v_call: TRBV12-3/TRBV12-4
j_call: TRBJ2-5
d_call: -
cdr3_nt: TGTGCCAGCAGTTTCAGTGGTTCGGAGACCCAGTACTTC
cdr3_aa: CASSFSGSETQYF

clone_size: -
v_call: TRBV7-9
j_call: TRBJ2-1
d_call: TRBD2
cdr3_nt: TGTGCCAGCAGCGCCCGAGGACTAGCGGTTAACAATGAGCAGTTCTTC
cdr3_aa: CASSARGLAVNNEQFF

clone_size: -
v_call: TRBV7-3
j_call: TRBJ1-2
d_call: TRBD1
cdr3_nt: TGTGCCAGCAGCTTATTTCCGACAGGGACAAGCTATGGCTACACCTTC
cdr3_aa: CASSLFPTGTSYGYTF

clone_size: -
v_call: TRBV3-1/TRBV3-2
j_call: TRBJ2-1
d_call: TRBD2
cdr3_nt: TGTGCCAGCAGCCCAGGACTAGCGGGAGCCACCTACAATGAGCAGTTCTTC
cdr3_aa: CASSPGLAGATYNEQFF

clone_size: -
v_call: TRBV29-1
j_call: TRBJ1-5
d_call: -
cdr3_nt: TGCAGCGTTGGGACAGCAAGCGGGGGTAGCAATCAGCCCCAGCATTTT
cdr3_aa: CSVGTASGGSNQPQHF

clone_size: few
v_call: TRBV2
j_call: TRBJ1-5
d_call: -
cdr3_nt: TGTGCCAGCAGTGAAGCGCCACAGGAACAAAACAATAGCAATCAGCCCCAGCATTTT
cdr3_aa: CASSEAPQEQNNSNQPQHF

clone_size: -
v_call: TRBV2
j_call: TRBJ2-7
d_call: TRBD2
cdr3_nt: TGTGCCAGTCGGGGGACTAGCGGCGAGCAGTACTTC
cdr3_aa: CASRGTSGEQYF

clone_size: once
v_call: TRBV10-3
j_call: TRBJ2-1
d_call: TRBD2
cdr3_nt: TGTGCCATCAGTGATCCTACTAGCGGGAGCTCCTACAATGAGCAGTTCTTC
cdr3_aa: CAISDPTSGSSYNEQFF

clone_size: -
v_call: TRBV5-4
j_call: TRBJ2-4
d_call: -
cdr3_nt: TGTGCCAGCAGCCCTGCTGGCGGTCTAGCCAAAAACATTCAGTACTTC
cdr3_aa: CASSPAGGLAKNIQYF

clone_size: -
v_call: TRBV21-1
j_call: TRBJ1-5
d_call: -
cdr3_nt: TGTGCCAGCAGCAAAGCAAGGAGGGGGCGGAACCCCCTCGATCAGCCCCAGCATTTT
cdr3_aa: CASSKARRGRNPLDQPQHF

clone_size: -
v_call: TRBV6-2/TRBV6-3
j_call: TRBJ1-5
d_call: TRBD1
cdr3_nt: TGTGCCAGCAGTTACTTTTTCGGACAGGGGGCTGGGCAGCCCCAGCATTTT
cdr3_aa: CASSYFFGQGAGQPQHF

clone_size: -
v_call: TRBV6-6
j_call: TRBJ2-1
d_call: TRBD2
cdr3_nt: TGTGCCAGCAGTTATGGACTAGCGGGAGCTGAGCAGTTCTTC
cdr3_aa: CASSYGLAGAEQFF

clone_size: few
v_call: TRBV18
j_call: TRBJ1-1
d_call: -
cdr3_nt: TGTGCCAGCTCGGGGGACTCGGGCACTGAAGCTTTCTTT
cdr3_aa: CASSGDSGTEAFF

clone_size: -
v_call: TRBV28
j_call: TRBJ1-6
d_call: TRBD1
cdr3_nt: TGTGCCAGCAGCCAGGACAGGGGGCCTTCACCCCTCCACTTT
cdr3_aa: CASSQDRGPSPLHF

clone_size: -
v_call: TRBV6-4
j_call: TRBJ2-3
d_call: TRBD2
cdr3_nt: TGTGCCAGCAGTGCCGGGACTAGCGGTTACACAGATACGCAGTATTTT
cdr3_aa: CASSAGTSGYTDTQYF

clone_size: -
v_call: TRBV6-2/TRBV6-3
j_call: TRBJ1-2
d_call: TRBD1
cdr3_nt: TGTGCCAGCAGTTCCGGTGCACGGGGACAGACAGATGGCTACACCTTC
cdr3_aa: CASSSGARGQTDGYTF

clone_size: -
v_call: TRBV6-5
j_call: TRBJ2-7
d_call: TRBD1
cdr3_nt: TGTGCCAGCAGTTATGGGACAGGGGTCTACGAGCAGTACTTC
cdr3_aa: CASSYGTGVYEQYF

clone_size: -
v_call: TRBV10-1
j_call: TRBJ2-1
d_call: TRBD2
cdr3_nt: TGCGCCAGCATTGAGGCGAAAACTAGCGGGAGTCTCCGGACCTACAATGAGCAGTTCTTC
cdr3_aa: CASIEAKTSGSLRTYNEQFF

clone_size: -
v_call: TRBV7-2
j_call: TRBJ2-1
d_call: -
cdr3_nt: TGTGCCAGCAGCTCATACATATCCAATGAGCAGTTCTTC
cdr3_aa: CASSSYISNEQFF

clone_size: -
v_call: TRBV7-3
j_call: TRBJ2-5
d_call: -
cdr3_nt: TGTGCCAGCAGCGCAGGCGGGGGCTCACGGGAGACCCAGTACTTC
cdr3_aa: CASSAGGGSRETQYF

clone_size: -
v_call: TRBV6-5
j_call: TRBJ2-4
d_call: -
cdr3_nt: TGTGCCAGCAGTTACGTGGGGGCGCGCATTCAGTACTTC
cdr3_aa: CASSYVGARIQYF

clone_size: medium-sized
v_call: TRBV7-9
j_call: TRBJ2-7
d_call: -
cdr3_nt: TGTGCCAGCAGCTTAGAAGGCGGGACCTCCTACGAGCAGTACTTC
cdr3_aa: CASSLEGGTSYEQYF